This T cell receptor beta chain was documented in a study of cytomegalovirus exposure and HLA in healthy donors. Study as a whole: Within an early data release were 80 million to 90 million unique TCRs drawn from HLA-typed donors. Within the Caucasian-associated ancestry cluster were roughly 79% of the roughly 380 genotyped donors. Broader study findings: Reportedly, HLA-A and HLA-B alleles of most subjects were accurately predicted from TCR beta.

The CDR3 is 15 amino acids. The V gene end was trimmed by 4 bases and the J gene end by 6 bases; junction bases not matched to a gene: 4. Germline assignment: CDR1 SNHLY and CDR2 FYNNEI. PCR was performed using 60 Vbeta and 13 Jbeta primers. Measured with immunoSEQ multiplex PCR; TCRdb has only the in-frame clones, and not every one. This sample has 130,000 or so clones; approximately 72% occur once, and the top ten carry 6.5%. To note about this clone: The antigen is unknown.

The material sequenced was PBMCs. The J gene is TRBJ1-4, the V gene TRBV2, with 11 bases matching TRBD1. The receptor was isolated from a woman aged 55-69 years in good health and CMV-seronegative. The CDR3 loop reads CASSARDRGYEKLFF. Here the CDR3 DNA reads TGTGCCAGCAGTGCCCGGGACAGGGGGTATGAAAAACTGTTTTTT.